The subject of this entry is one T cell receptor beta chain. The antigen is not known. This entry belongs to a study of T cell repertoires and HLA-DP antigens. The table came from immunoSEQ multiplex PCR; TCRdb's copy has only in-frame clones and leaves some out. This table has around 110,000 clones, 90% to 95% appearing once. This CDR3 region has 18 residues. The V end lost 3 bases, the J end lost 2 bases, and 22 bases lay between the germline ends. Germline CDR1 LGHNA, CDR2 YSLEER. The origin of this receptor is a woman younger than 30 in good health and CMV-seronegative. The material sequenced was CD4+ T cells from PBMCs. The chain couples TRBV4-3 to TRBJ1-1; D remains ambiguous. The CDR3: CASSQKSGLPTFNTEAFF. As DNA, the CDR3 is TGCGCCAGCAGCCAGAAAAGTGGCTTACCCACTTTCAACACTGAAGCTTTCTTT.